This entry describes one TCR beta chain. Its cognate antigen is unknown. Stimulation used 7.5 to 10 ug/mL lysate from CMV-infected fibroblasts. Sorting selected CD4+ T cells upregulating both CD40 ligand and CD69. CDR1 and CDR2 (germline): ENHRY, SYGVKD. Germline trimming cut 5 bases from V and 3 bases from J; bases unmatched to any gene: 6. The CDR3 runs 15 residues. This entry belongs to a study of persistence of HIV-infected CD4 T cells. The immunoSEQ assay was version 4, run in survey mode. Using immunoSEQ multiplex PCR, the repertoire was profiled, and TCRdb retains in-frame clones only, with some absent. The sample lists roughly 14,000 clones, about 72% occurring once.

This TCR came from an adult man with HIV who was CMV-seropositive. The specimen comprised CD4+ T cells sorted from PBMCs after roughly 19-hour stimulation, sampled from a patient who received antiretroviral therapy. The chain carries TRBV10-3 and TRBJ2-3; 9 nucleotides agree with TRBD2. CDR3 region: CAISWGGGATDTQYF. The CDR3 coding sequence is TGTGCCATCAGTTGGGGCGGGGGGGCGACAGATACGCAGTATTTT.